This T cell receptor beta chain derives from a study of cytomegalovirus exposure and HLA in healthy donors. Primers: 60 Vbeta forward and 13 Jbeta reverse. TCRdb's table, derived via immunoSEQ multiplex PCR, lists solely in-frame clones and lacks some. The table lists some 140,000 clones, approximately 80% of them singletons. The study, taken as a whole, reports: For most TCR sequences rarity was the rule, although some public TCRs occurred in many donors.

From germline, CDR1 is MNHEY and CDR2 SVGAGI. This CDR3 spans 14 amino acids. Trimming took 0 bases from V and 0 from J, leaving 6 bases between them. For this clone: Its antigen is undetermined.

The TCR comes from a young man in good health and CMV-seropositive. The J gene is TRBJ2-7, the V gene TRBV6-5; D is uncertain. The source material was PBMCs. This CDR3 reads CASSYSKSSYEQYF. Here the CDR3 DNA reads TGTGCCAGCAGTTACTCGAAGAGCTCCTACGAGCAGTACTTC.